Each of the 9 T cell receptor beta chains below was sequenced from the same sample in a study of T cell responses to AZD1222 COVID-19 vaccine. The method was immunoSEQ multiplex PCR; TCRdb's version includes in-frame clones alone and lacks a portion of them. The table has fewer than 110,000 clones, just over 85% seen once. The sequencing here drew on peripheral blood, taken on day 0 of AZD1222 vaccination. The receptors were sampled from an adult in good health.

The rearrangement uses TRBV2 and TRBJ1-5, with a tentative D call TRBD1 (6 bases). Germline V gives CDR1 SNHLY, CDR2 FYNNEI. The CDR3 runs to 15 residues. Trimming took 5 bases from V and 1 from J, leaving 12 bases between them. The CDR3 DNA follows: TGTGCCAGCAGTCGGGACACAGGGAGCAATCAGCCCCAGCATTTT. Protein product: CASSRDTGSNQPQHF.

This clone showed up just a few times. The CDR3 loop is CASSQDARSNTEAFF. In nucleotides, the CDR3 is TGCGCCAGCAGCCAAGATGCAAGATCGAACACTGAAGCTTTCTTT. The chain links TRBV4-3 to TRBJ1-1, with D hard to call. The germline V gene has CDR1 LGHNA and CDR2 YSLEER. The CDR3 is made up of 15 amino acids. The V end was cut by 0 bases, the J end by 1 base, with 9 bases between.

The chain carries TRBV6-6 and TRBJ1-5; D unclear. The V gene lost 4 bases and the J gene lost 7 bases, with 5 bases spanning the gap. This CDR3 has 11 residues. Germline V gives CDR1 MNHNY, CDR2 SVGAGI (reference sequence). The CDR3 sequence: CASSSGQPQHF. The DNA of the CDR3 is TGTGCCAGCAGTTCGGGGCAGCCCCAGCATTTT.

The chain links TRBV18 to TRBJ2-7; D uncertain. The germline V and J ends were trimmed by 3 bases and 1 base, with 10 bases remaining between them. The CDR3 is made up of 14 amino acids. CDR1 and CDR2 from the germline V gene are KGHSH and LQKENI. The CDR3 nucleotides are TGTGCCAGCTCACCTGGGGTAGGTTCCTACGAGCAGTACTTC. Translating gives CASSPGVGSYEQYF.

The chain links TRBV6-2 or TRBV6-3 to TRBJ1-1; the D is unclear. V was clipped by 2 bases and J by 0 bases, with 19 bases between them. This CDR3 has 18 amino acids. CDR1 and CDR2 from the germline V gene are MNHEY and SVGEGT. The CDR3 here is CASSYPPGDRSMNTEAFF. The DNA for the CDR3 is TGTGCCAGCAGTTACCCCCCTGGAGATCGAAGCATGAACACTGAAGCTTTCTTT.

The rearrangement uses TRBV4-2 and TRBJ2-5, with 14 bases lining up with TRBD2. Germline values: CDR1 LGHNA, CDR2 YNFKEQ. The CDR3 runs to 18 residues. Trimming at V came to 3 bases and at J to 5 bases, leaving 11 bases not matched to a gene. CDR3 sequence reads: CASSQEGLAGEEGETQYF. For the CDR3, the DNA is TGTGCCAGCAGCCAGGAGGGACTAGCGGGAGAAGAAGGGGAGACCCAGTACTTC.

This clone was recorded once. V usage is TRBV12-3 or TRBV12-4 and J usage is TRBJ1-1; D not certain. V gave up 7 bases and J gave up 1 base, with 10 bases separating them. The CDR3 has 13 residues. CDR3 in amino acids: CASTLNSNTEAFF. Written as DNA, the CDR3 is TGTGCCAGCACCTTGAATTCGAACACTGAAGCTTTCTTT.

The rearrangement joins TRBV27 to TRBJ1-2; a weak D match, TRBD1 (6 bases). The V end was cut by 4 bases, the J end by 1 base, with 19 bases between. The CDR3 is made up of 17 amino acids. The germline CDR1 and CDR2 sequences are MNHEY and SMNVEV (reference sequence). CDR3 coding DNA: TGTGCCAGCAGTTCCCAACTCGGAGGGGGTATTAACTATGGCTACACCTTC. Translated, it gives CASSSQLGGGINYGYTF.

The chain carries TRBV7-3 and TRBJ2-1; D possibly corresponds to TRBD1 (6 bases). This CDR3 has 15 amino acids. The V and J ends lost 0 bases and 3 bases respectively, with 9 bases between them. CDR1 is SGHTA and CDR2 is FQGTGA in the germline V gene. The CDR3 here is CASSLTRGVYNEQFF. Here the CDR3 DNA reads TGTGCCAGCAGCTTAACCAGGGGAGTCTACAATGAGCAGTTCTTC.